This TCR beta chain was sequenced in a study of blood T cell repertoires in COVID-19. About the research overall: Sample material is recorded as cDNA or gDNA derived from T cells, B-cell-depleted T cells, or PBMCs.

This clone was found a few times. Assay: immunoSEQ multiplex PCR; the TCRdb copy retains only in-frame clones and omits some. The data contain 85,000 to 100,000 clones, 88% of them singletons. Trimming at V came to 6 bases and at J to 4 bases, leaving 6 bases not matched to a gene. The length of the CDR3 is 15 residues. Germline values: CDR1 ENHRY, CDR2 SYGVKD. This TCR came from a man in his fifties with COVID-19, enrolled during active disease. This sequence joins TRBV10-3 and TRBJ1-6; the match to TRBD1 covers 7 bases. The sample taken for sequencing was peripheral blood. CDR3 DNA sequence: TGTGCCATCAGGGACAGGACACCTTATAATTCACCCCTCCACTTT. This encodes CAIRDRTPYNSPLHF.